This TCR beta chain was documented in a study of OX40 agonist ivuxolimab in advanced cancers. Overall study findings and caveats: Fewer expanded clones were found on average in CD4+ than in CD8+ T cells.

Germline CDR1 SEHNR, CDR2 FQNEAQ (reference sequence). The CDR3 is 15 amino acids. Trimming took 1 base from V and 2 from J, leaving 12 bases between them. Note on this clone: The target antigen is unknown.

The table came from immunoSEQ multiplex PCR; TCRdb's copy has only in-frame clones and leaves some out. The sample shows more than 80,000 clones, around 88% of them seen only once. The sequence derives from an adult with an advanced solid tumor such as melanoma, head and neck, liver or kidney cancer. V is TRBV7-9 and J is TRBJ2-7, with no clear D. Specimen: CD4+ or CD8+ T cells sorted from blood, collected in a trial of the OX40 agonist ivuxolimab. CDR3 residues: CASSLGMTETYEQYF. CDR3 coding DNA: TGTGCCAGCAGCTTAGGGATGACTGAGACCTACGAGCAGTACTTC.